Following are 2 T cell receptor beta chains from one sample sequenced in a study of beta chain features in type 1 diabetes. Points from the study as a whole: Type 1 diabetes patients had TCRB CDR3s that were shorter (moderately but significantly so) in all four CD4+ subsets.

The authors reverse transcribed all of the isolated RNA, so sequencing captured expressed TCRB transcripts. TCRdb keeps only in-frame clones here, not all; method: immunoSEQ multiplex PCR. Of around 41,000 clones listed, roughly 70% are singletons. Antigen specificity for these receptors is unknown. The source material was Tregs from blood. These receptors were taken from a man aged 25 to 45 with type 1 diabetes. Some clones in this sample may be carry-over from other donors' samples.

The rearrangement joins TRBV7-8 to TRBJ1-5; 9 bases are a match to TRBD1. Losses at the gene ends were 5 bases for V and 4 bases for J; bases not matched to a gene: 12. Germline CDR1 reads SGHVS; CDR2 reads FQNEAQ. This CDR3 has 17 amino acids. The CDR3: CASSPGPGQGKNQPQHF. The CDR3 DNA reads as TGTGCCAGCAGCCCTGGTCCGGGACAGGGAAAAAATCAGCCCCAGCATTTT.

The V and J genes are TRBV7-9 and TRBJ1-1, with 9 bases that match TRBD1. Germline V CDR1 and CDR2: SEHNR, FQNEAQ (reference sequence). V was pared by 5 bases and J by 4 bases, with 8 bases of the junction left unmatched. The CDR3 contains 15 residues. This CDR3 is CASSSGQGFVTEAFF. For the CDR3, the DNA is TGTGCCAGCAGCAGCGGACAGGGGTTCGTCACTGAAGCTTTCTTT. Looking up the rest from reference TRBV7-9 and TRBJ1-1 gives the full variable domain: DTGVSQNPRHKITKRGQNVTFRCDPISEHNRLYWYRQTLGQGPEFLTYFQNEAQLEKSRLLSDRFSAERPKGSFSTLEIQRTEQGDSAMYLCASSSGQGFVTEAFFGQGTRLTVV.